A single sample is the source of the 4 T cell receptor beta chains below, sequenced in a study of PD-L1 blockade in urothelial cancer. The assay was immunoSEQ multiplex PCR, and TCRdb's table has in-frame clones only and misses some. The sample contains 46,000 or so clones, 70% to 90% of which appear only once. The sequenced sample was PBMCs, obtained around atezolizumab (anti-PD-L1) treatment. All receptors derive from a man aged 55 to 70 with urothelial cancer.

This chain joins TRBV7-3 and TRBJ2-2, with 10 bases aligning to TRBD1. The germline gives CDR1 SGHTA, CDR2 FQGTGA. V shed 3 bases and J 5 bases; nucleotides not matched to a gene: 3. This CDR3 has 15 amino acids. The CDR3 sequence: CASSLGQGRTGELFF. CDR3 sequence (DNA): TGTGCCAGCAGCTTGGGACAGGGGCGGACCGGGGAGCTGTTTTTT.

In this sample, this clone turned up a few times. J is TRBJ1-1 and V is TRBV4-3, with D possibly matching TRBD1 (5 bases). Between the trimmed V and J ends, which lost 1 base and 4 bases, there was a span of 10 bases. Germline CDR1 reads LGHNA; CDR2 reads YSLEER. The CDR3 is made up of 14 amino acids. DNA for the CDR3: TGCGCCAGCAGCCAAGCGCTGGGACTCACTGAAGCTTTCTTT. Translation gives CASSQALGLTEAFF.

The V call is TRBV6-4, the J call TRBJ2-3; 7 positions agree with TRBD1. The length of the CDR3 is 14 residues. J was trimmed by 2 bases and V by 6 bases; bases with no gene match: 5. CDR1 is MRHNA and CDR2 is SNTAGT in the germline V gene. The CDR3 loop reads CASRETGTTDTQYF. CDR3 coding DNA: TGTGCCAGCAGGGAGACAGGGACCACAGATACGCAGTATTTT.

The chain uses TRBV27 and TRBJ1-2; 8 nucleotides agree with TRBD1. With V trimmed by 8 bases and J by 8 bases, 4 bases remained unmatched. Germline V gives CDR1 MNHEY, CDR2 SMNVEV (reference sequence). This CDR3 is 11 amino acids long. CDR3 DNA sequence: TGTGCCAGCTGGACAGGGAACGGCTACACCTTC. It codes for CASWTGNGYTF.